The entry below describes one TCR beta chain. V was pared by 4 bases and J by 0 bases, with 17 bases between. The germline V gene encodes CDR1 SGDLS and CDR2 YYNGEE. This CDR3 has 16 residues. These data come from a study of blood T cell repertoires in COVID-19. Study-level background: T cells, B-cell-depleted T cells, or PBMCs supplied cDNA or gDNA.

In the study's own analysis: Amplification of reference gene primers was used by the study to estimate nucleated cell counts. Assay used: immunoSEQ multiplex PCR; TCRdb lists only in-frame clones, some missing. For V, J and clone size, that table is used; D and trimming come from the DNA. The sample consists of approximately 300,000 clones, around 86% of them appearing once. This TCR was recovered from a man aged 45-65 years with active or convalescent COVID-19. The rearrangement joins TRBV9 to TRBJ2-7; TRBD1 is a possible D gene (6 bases). Sequencing was done on a sample of peripheral blood. The CDR3, as DNA: TGTGCCAGCAGCCCCGCCAGGGGAAGCCGCTCCTACGAGCAGTACTTC. This encodes CASSPARGSRSYEQYF.